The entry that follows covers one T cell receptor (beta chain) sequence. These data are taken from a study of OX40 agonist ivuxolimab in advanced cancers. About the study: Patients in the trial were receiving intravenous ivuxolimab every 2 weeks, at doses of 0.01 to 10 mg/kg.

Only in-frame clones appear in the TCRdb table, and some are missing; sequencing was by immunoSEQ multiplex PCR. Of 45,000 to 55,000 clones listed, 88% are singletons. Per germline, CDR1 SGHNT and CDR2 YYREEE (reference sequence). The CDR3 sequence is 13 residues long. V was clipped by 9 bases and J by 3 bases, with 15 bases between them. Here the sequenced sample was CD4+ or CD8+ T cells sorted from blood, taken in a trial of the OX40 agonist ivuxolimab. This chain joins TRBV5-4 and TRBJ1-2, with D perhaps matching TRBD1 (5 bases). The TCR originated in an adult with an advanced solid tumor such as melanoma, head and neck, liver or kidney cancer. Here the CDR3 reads CATMDTAHYGYTF. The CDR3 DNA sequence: TGTGCCACTATGGACACAGCCCACTATGGCTACACCTTC.